The rows below give T cell receptor beta chains drawn from one sample of a study of blood T cell repertoires in COVID-19. The protocol was immunoSEQ multiplex PCR, while the TCRdb copy is restricted to in-frame clones and leaves out a portion. This sample has approximately 300,000 clones, with around 90% found just once. The specimen sequenced was PBMCs or T cells enriched from blood (not recorded which). The receptors derive from a woman aged 25 to 39 who had recovered from COVID-19. CDR3s include the opening cysteine and the closing phenylalanine or tryptophan. A D gene is named only where the DNA matches it firmly. Clone size is not always given. Where it is, it says once, few, many or a class for expanded clones.

clone_size j_call v_call d_call cdr3_nt cdr3_aa
. TRBJ2-2 TRBV19 TRBD2 TGTGCCAGTAGTGGCACTAGCGCCGGGGAGCTGTTTTTT CASSGTSAGELFF
. TRBJ1-3 TRBV19 TRBD1 TGTGCCAGTAGTGCGACAGGGGCCTCTGGAAACACCATATATTTT CASSATGASGNTIYF
. TRBJ2-7 TRBV19 . TGTGCCAGTAGTGCCGGGGCCTACGAGCAGTACTTC CASSAGAYEQYF
many TRBJ2-6 TRBV2 . TGTGCCAGCAGCGAACAGGGTTCGCGGTTCCCTGGGGCCAACGTCCTGACTTTC CASSEQGSRFPGANVLTF
. TRBJ1-1 TRBV6-5 . TGTGCCAGCAGTTACCTGCGGGAGTGGATCACTGAAGCTTTCTTT CASSYLREWITEAFF
. TRBJ2-5 TRBV6-5 TRBD1 TGTGCCAGCAGTTCAACCGGGACAGAAAGAGAGACCCAGTACTTC CASSSTGTERETQYF
. TRBJ1-1 TRBV6-5 . TGTGCCAGCAGTTCCCCATACACTGAAGCTTTCTTT CASSSPYTEAFF
. TRBJ1-1 TRBV6-5 . TGTGCCAGCATTCACAGGGAAAACACTGAAGCTTTCTTT CASIHRENTEAFF
once TRBJ2-5 TRBV3-1/TRBV3-2 TRBD2 TGTGCCAGCAGCCAATATTTGCTAACGGGGGGTTTGGGAGAGACCCAGTACTTC CASSQYLLTGGLGETQYF
. TRBJ1-2 TRBV2 TRBD1 TGTGCCAGCGGGTGGGACAGGAACAGCTATGGCTACACCTTC CASGWDRNSYGYTF
. TRBJ2-7 TRBV13 . TGTGCCAGCAGCTTAGGCGGGCACAGGCCAAGGTCCTACGAGCAGTACTTC CASSLGGHRPRSYEQYF
few TRBJ1-1 TRBV2 . TGTGCCAGCAGTCCTACAGGGTTTGGCACTGAAGCTTTCTTT CASSPTGFGTEAFF
. TRBJ2-1 TRBV11-3 TRBD2 TGTGCCAGCAGCAAGACTAGCGGGGTTAGTGAGCAGTTCTTC CASSKTSGVSEQFF
. TRBJ1-2 TRBV7-9 TRBD1 TGTGCCAGCACCTACCAAACAGGGGAGGGCTACACCTTC CASTYQTGEGYTF